The present TCR beta chain was sequenced within a study of T cells in Graves' hyperthyroidism and ophthalmopathy. Study observations and caveats: Ophthalmopathy and stable hyperthyroidism were separated by a 13 V-J model. With a median lead of 6.5 months before onset, the model predicted ophthalmopathy.

This CDR3 is built from 12 residues. Germline CDR1 reads SGHKS; CDR2 reads YYEKEE (reference sequence). V was pared by 7 bases and J by 9 bases, with 13 bases between. The sample holds many counts of this clonotype. What it recognizes is unknown. There were TCR beta CDR3 regions amplified from RNA transcripts. Primed by the HTBI set, a first-round RT-PCR was run on the TCR CDR3. TCRdb re-derived calls from the multiplex PCR reads in MiXCR, one entry per CDR3 protein. The table shows about 290,000 distinct CDR3 sequences, with less than 15% occurring only once. Sequenced sample: blood. The receptor was isolated from a young woman with Graves' hyperthyroidism that later progressed to Graves' ophthalmopathy. This chain links TRBV5-5 with TRBJ2-2, with a possible D match to TRBD1 (6 bases). The CDR3: CASGRGSRELFF. For the CDR3, the DNA is TGTGCCAGCGGCAGGGGTAGCCGGGAGCTGTTTTTT.